This TCR beta chain stems from a study of cytomegalovirus exposure and HLA in healthy donors. The PCR used 60 Vbeta and 13 Jbeta primers. TCRdb's copy holds only in-frame clones and misses some; the assay was immunoSEQ multiplex PCR. The top ten hold 22% of the sample, which has over 100,000 clones, around 80% seen once. The sample consisted of PBMCs. The sequence was obtained from a man aged 25-45 years in good health and CMV-seropositive.

This CDR3 is CASSLGDRHLNTEAFF. In DNA, the CDR3 is TGTGCCAGCAGCTTAGGAGACAGACATTTGAACACTGAAGCTTTCTTT. The chain carries TRBV7-6 and TRBJ1-1, with D possibly TRBD1 on 5 matching bases. Trimming cost V 1 base and J 0 bases, with 12 bases left between them. Germline values: CDR1 SGHVS, CDR2 FNYEAQ. The CDR3 loop spans 16 amino acids.